This paragraph covers one T cell receptor beta chain sequence. The identical CDR3 is also encoded by other nucleotide sequences in the sample. The data stem from a study of shared clonotypes between healthy human individuals. Study summary: CD8 memory received one plate per donor, CD8 naive two, CD4 memory three and CD4 naive three.

V lost 5 bases, J lost 2 bases, and 5 bases stayed unmatched. The CDR3 covers 14 residues. CDR1 SGHTA and CDR2 FQGNSA come from the germline V gene. The assay was immunoSEQ multiplex PCR, and TCRdb's table has in-frame clones only and misses some. This sample has about 1.5 million clones, with nearly 99% found just once. The sample was naive CD4+ T cells sorted from blood. Noted subset: CD45RA+ positively selected. V usage is TRBV7-2 and J usage is TRBJ2-7, with 8 bases lining up with TRBD1. This TCR derives from a man aged 30 to 45 in good health. The CDR3 loop reads CASSPRQGPYEQYF. CDR3 bases: TGTGCCAGCAGCCCGAGACAGGGGCCCTACGAGCAGTACTTC.